A single T cell receptor (beta chain) is shown here with its context. The data were taken from a study of blood T cell repertoires in COVID-19. Libraries were prepared by immunoSEQ multiplex PCR; TCRdb keeps only in-frame clonotypes and omits some of them. Seen here are some 390,000 clones, around nine tenths observed once, and the top ten hold 1.5% to 1.8%. Seattle's enrolled individuals joined amid active infection and were then monitored longitudinally. CDR3 size: 14 residues. CDR1 is MNHNS and CDR2 is SASEGT in the germline V gene. V was clipped by 3 bases and J by 3 bases; unmatched bases: 2. The specimen was peripheral blood. V is TRBV6-1 and J is TRBJ1-2, with 9 bases matching TRBD1. The sequence came from a woman aged 40 to 50 with COVID-19, enrolled during active disease. Written as DNA, the CDR3 is TGTGCCAGCAGTGAGACAGGGGGGGACTATGGCTACACCTTC. This gives the protein CASSETGGDYGYTF.